This is a list of T cell receptor beta chains from one sample in a study of blood T cell repertoires in COVID-19. TCRdb keeps only in-frame clones here, not all; method: immunoSEQ multiplex PCR. The data show over 70,000 clones, 80% seen once. The sample comprised peripheral blood. These receptors all come from a woman of 80 years or more with acute or convalescent COVID-19. Both conserved end residues are part of each CDR3. The D gene is left open where the match is weak. A clone size is listed for some rows: how often the clone was seen (once, few, many), or a class if it is expanded.

- TRBJ2-7 15 TRBV4-2 TRBD2 TGTGCCAGCAGCCAAGAGTGGACTAGCGGCTACGAGCAGTACTTC CASSQEWTSGYEQYF
- TRBJ2-5 16 TRBV5-1 TRBD2 TGCGCCAGCAGCTTGGCCCTAGCGGGAGTTCAAGAGACCCAGTACTTC CASSLALAGVQETQYF
- TRBJ1-2 14 TRBV7-9 - TGTGCCAGCAGCTTATCCCCAACTAACTATGGCTACACCTTC CASSLSPTNYGYTF
- TRBJ1-2 14 TRBV29-1 - TGCAGCGTTGCGCAGGCTTCCTATAACTATGGCTACACCTTC CSVAQASYNYGYTF
- TRBJ2-7 14 TRBV19 TRBD2 TGTGCCAGTAGTCGTAGCGGGACTACCTACGAGCAGTACTTC CASSRSGTTYEQYF
- TRBJ2-1 15 TRBV9 - TGTGCCAGCAGCGTAGCGACTAGAAACTACAATGAGCAGTTCTTC CASSVATRNYNEQFF
- TRBJ2-2 14 TRBV30 - TGTGCCTGGAGTAAAAAGGTGGGGCCCGGGGAGCTGTTTTTT CAWSKKVGPGELFF
- TRBJ2-2 15 TRBV5-1 TRBD2 TGCGCCAGCAGCTATAGCGGGATGGAAACCGGGGAGCTGTTTTTT CASSYSGMETGELFF
- TRBJ1-1 14 TRBV18 - TGTGCCAGCTCACCGAGGCAAGGGAACACTGAAGCTTTCTTT CASSPRQGNTEAFF
- TRBJ2-5 15 TRBV21-1 - TGTGCCAGCAGTTCAGGACTAGCGGATCAAGAGACCCAGTACTTC CASSSGLADQETQYF
once TRBJ2-5 16 TRBV2 TRBD2 TGTGCCAGCAGCCCGACTAGCGGGGGGGCCGGAGAGACCCAGTACTTC CASSPTSGGAGETQYF
few TRBJ1-5 13 TRBV4-1 - TGCGCCAGCAGCCAAGACAGTAATCAGCCCCAGCATTTT CASSQDSNQPQHF
once TRBJ1-4 16 TRBV4-2 - TGTGCCAGCAGCCAGCCCTTTAACAGGGTGGATGAAAAACTGTTTTTT CASSQPFNRVDEKLFF
- TRBJ1-5 13 TRBV4-1 - TGCGCCAGCAGCCAAGATCGGTTTCAGCCCCAGCATTTT CASSQDRFQPQHF
- TRBJ2-3 18 TRBV19 TRBD2 TGTGCCAGTAGTATGGGACTAGCGGGGGGCAGTCGCACAGATACGCAGTATTTT CASSMGLAGGSRTDTQYF
many TRBJ2-2 15 TRBV7-2 TRBD1 TGTGCCAGCAGGCTTGGGACAGGGTTGGCCGGGGAGCTGTTTTTT CASRLGTGLAGELFF
- TRBJ2-7 15 TRBV5-1 - TGCGCCAGCAGCTTGGCAGGCCGGGGGGCTTACGAGCAGTACTTC CASSLAGRGAYEQYF
- TRBJ2-3 19 TRBV2 TRBD2 TGTGCCAGCAGTGAAATAAGCGGACAGACTAGCGGTAGCACAGATACGCAGTATTTT CASSEISGQTSGSTDTQYF
few TRBJ2-1 15 TRBV28 TRBD2 TGTGCCAGCAGTTTAGGACTAGCTTCCTACAATGAGCAGTTCTTC CASSLGLASYNEQFF
- TRBJ2-3 15 TRBV9 - TGTGCCAGCAGCGTCACGGGGAGAAGCACAGATACGCAGTATTTT CASSVTGRSTDTQYF
few TRBJ2-5 15 TRBV5-6 TRBD2 TGTGCCAGCAGCTTGGTAGCGGGGGGGCGGGAGACCCAGTACTTC CASSLVAGGRETQYF
- TRBJ2-5 16 TRBV7-7 TRBD2 TGTGCCAGCAGCTTAGCGGGACTAGCGGGACAAGAGACCCAGTACTTC CASSLAGLAGQETQYF
- TRBJ1-1 15 TRBV7-9 TRBD1 TGTGCCAGCAGCGAGAGGACAGGGGTGAACACTGAAGCTTTCTTT CASSERTGVNTEAFF
- TRBJ2-2 15 TRBV11-2 TRBD2 TGTGCCAGCAGCTTAATAGCGGGGGGGACCGGGGAGCTGTTTTTT CASSLIAGGTGELFF
- TRBJ2-7 15 TRBV29-1 TRBD1 TGCAGCGTTGAAGACCCGCGACAGGGGGCCTACGAGCAGTACTTC CSVEDPRQGAYEQYF
few TRBJ2-1 13 TRBV2 - TGTGCCAGCAGTGTAACGGTGCGGGGTGAGCAGTTCTTC CASSVTVRGEQFF
- TRBJ1-1 13 TRBV7-2 - TGTGCCAGCAGCTTCCGGGGACTCACTGAAGCTTTCTTT CASSFRGLTEAFF
- TRBJ2-1 16 TRBV10-3 - TGTGCCATCAGCCCCACGACTCAGTCCCCTACTGGTGAGCAGTTCTTC CAISPTTQSPTGEQFF
few TRBJ1-2 14 TRBV18 - TGTGCCAGCTCACCTTCGGGTCCCTCGGTTGGCTACACCTTC CASSPSGPSVGYTF
- TRBJ1-1 15 TRBV5-4 - TGTGCCAGCAGCTTGGGCAAGAGGATGAACACTGAAGCTTTCTTT CASSLGKRMNTEAFF
- TRBJ2-7 15 TRBV7-2 TRBD2 TGTGCCAGCAGCGTCACATTCGCGGGGGACTACGAGCAGTACTTC CASSVTFAGDYEQYF
- TRBJ1-2 14 TRBV5-1 - TGCGCCAGCAGCTTGGGGGCACCCGCCTATGGCTACACCTTC CASSLGAPAYGYTF
- TRBJ2-5 16 TRBV15 TRBD2 TGTGCCACCAGCAGAGGGAGACTAGCCGTGTTTGAGACCCAGTACTTC CATSRGRLAVFETQYF
- TRBJ2-3 16 TRBV5-4 TRBD2 TGTGCCAGCAGCCAAGGACTAGCGGGAGTTGGGGATACGCAGTATTTT CASSQGLAGVGDTQYF
- TRBJ2-3 17 TRBV7-3 TRBD2 TGTGCCAGCAGCTTAAGCCCCTTAACGGGGGGAACAGATACGCAGTATTTT CASSLSPLTGGTDTQYF
once TRBJ2-1 16 TRBV7-8 TRBD2 TGTGCCAGCAGCTTAGCGAGCGGGGTTTCATACAATGAGCAGTTCTTC CASSLASGVSYNEQFF
once TRBJ1-5 12 TRBV10-3 TRBD1 TGTGCCATCAACGAAGGACAGGGGTCCCAGCATTTT CAINEGQGSQHF
many TRBJ2-1 16 TRBV18 TRBD2 TGTGCCAGCTCACCCCTGGGAGCGGGAGACTACAATGAGCAGTTCTTC CASSPLGAGDYNEQFF
- TRBJ1-5 14 TRBV19 - TGTGCCAGTGAGGGACGGGAGGTCAATCAGCCCCAGCATTTT CASEGREVNQPQHF
- TRBJ2-2 15 TRBV4-2 TRBD1 TGTGCCAGCAGCTCGGGACAGGGGGGAACCGGGGAGCTGTTTTTT CASSSGQGGTGELFF
- TRBJ1-1 12 TRBV12-3/TRBV12-4 TRBD1 TGTGCCAGCAGGGTAACAGGGGTGCAAGCTTTCTTT CASRVTGVQAFF
once TRBJ1-5 13 TRBV16 TRBD1 TGTGCCAGCAGCCGGGACAGCCTTCAGCCCCAGCATTTT CASSRDSLQPQHF
many TRBJ1-3 13 TRBV7-2 - TGTGCCAGTGGCGGGCGCTCTGGAAACACCATATATTTT CASGGRSGNTIYF
- TRBJ2-7 14 TRBV6-5 TRBD2 TGTGCCAGCAATGGACTAGCGGGAACCTACGAGCAGTACTTC CASNGLAGTYEQYF
- TRBJ2-3 16 TRBV5-6 TRBD1 TGTGCCAGCAGCATGACGGACAGGGCGCGAGCAGATACGCAGTATTTT CASSMTDRARADTQYF
- TRBJ1-2 14 TRBV19 TRBD1 TGTGCCAGTAGCTCCGGGACAGGGCTGGATGGCTACACCTTC CASSSGTGLDGYTF
- TRBJ2-3 15 TRBV7-2 - TGTGCCAGCAGCTTACTGGGGCCCGGCACAGATACGCAGTATTTT CASSLLGPGTDTQYF
- TRBJ2-7 14 TRBV5-1 TRBD2 TGCGCCAGCAGCTGGGGACTAAGCTCCTACGAGCAGTACTTC CASSWGLSSYEQYF
- TRBJ2-2 15 TRBV6-2/TRBV6-3 TRBD2 TGTGCCAGCAGTAGAGGGACTAGCGACACCGGGGAGCTGTTTTTT CASSRGTSDTGELFF
- TRBJ1-5 16 TRBV11-2 TRBD1 TGTGCCAGCAGCTTAGTTTCCGGACAGGGTCATCAGCCCCAGCATTTT CASSLVSGQGHQPQHF
once TRBJ2-1 15 TRBV27 - TGTGCCAGCAGTTACGGGACCAACCGGGGGTATGAGCAGTTCTTC CASSYGTNRGYEQFF